Listed below are T cell receptor beta chains from one sample, sequenced in a study of T cells in Graves' hyperthyroidism and ophthalmopathy. In TCRdb, the multiplex PCR reads were re-called with MiXCR into one record per CDR3 protein. The data contain nearly 600,000 distinct CDR3 sequences, approximately 14% of them singletons. Input material: blood. These receptors came from a woman aged 25 to 39 with Graves' hyperthyroidism that later progressed to Graves' ophthalmopathy. Both conserved end residues are part of each CDR3. A D gene is named only where the DNA matches it firmly. The size of a clone is reported for some rows only, either as once, few or many, or as a class for expanded clones.

cdr3_length	clone_size	v_call	j_call	d_call	cdr3_aa	cdr3_nt
13	few	TRBV19	TRBJ2-1	.	CASSSVPLGEQFF	TGTGCCAGTAGTTCAGTCCCTTTAGGTGAGCAGTTCTTC
17	many	TRBV12-3/TRBV12-4	TRBJ2-7	TRBD2	CASSPPVGAGDHYEQYF	TGTGCCAGCAGCCCCCCCGTAGGTGCGGGAGACCACTACGAGCAGTACTTC
15	.	TRBV5-1	TRBJ1-1	TRBD1	CASSSNLRGRTEAFF	TGCGCCAGCAGCTCGAACCTCAGGGGGCGCACTGAAGCTTTCTTT
13	.	TRBV6-1	TRBJ2-7	.	CASSSSRSYEQYF	TGTGCCAGCAGTTCCAGCAGGTCCTACGAGCAGTACTTC
14	many	TRBV10-2	TRBJ2-1	.	CASSRTIQVNEQFF	TGCGCCAGCAGCAGGACTATACAGGTCAATGAGCAGTTCTTC
15	many	TRBV20-1	TRBJ2-6	.	CSAPTQGTGANVLTF	TGCAGTGCTCCAACGCAGGGAACTGGGGCCAACGTCCTGACTTTC
13	many	TRBV29-1	TRBJ2-1	TRBD2	CSVFSGSNNEQFF	TGCAGCGTATTTAGCGGGAGTAACAATGAGCAGTTCTTC
13	.	TRBV6-1	TRBJ1-2	.	CASSERANYGYTF	TGTGCCAGCAGTGAACGTGCAAACTATGGCTACACCTTC
14	few	TRBV20-1	TRBJ2-5	.	CSAIGTAHQETQHF	TGCAGTGCTATAGGGACGGCTCACCAAGAGACCCAGCACTTC
14	many	TRBV7-9	TRBJ1-4	.	CASSTGRLEEKLFF	TGTGCCAGCAGCACTGGACGATTGGAGGAAAAACTGTTTTTT
13	many	TRBV12-3/TRBV12-4	TRBJ1-2	.	CASSLRPNYGYTF	TGTGCCAGCAGTTTAAGGCCTAACTATGGCTACACCTTC
15	many	TRBV6-1	TRBJ2-3	TRBD2	CASTLRAGVADTQYF	TGTGCCAGCACCCTGAGGGCGGGAGTTGCAGATACGCAGTATTTT
12	many	TRBV12-3/TRBV12-4	TRBJ2-7	TRBD1	CASRGTGREQYF	TGTGCCAGCAGGGGGACAGGGCGGGAGCAGTACTTC
13	few	TRBV20-1	TRBJ1-5	TRBD1	CSAADRPGQPQHF	TGCAGTGCTGCGGACAGGCCGGGCCAGCCCCAGCATTTT
16	few	TRBV11-3	TRBJ2-3	TRBD2	CASSLPIAGRADTQYF	TGTGCCAGCAGCCTACCAATAGCGGGAAGGGCGGATACGCAGTATTTT
16	many	TRBV2	TRBJ2-7	TRBD2	CASSELLAGGIYEQYF	TGTGCCAGCAGTGAACTGCTAGCGGGAGGAATCTACGAGCAGTACTTC
14	.	TRBV19	TRBJ1-1	.	CASIAGAGQPEAFF	TGTGCCAGTATCGCCGGCGCAGGGCAACCTGAAGCTTTCTTT
17	.	TRBV7-6	TRBJ2-7	TRBD2	CASSSGRQSGLPYEQYF	TGTGCCAGCAGCTCCGGGAGGCAGAGCGGACTACCCTACGAGCAGTACTTC
14	many	TRBV12-3/TRBV12-4	TRBJ1-1	.	CASSFSRRRTEAFF	TGTGCCAGCAGTTTTTCCAGGCGGAGGACTGAAGCTTTCTTT
15	.	TRBV11-2	TRBJ2-1	TRBD2	CASASNGGSYNEQFF	TGTGCCAGCGCCTCCAATGGCGGGAGTTACAATGAGCAGTTCTTC
15	few	TRBV24-1	TRBJ2-7	TRBD1	CATSESGTGAYEQYF	TGTGCCACCAGTGAATCCGGGACAGGTGCCTACGAGCAGTACTTC
13	many	TRBV27	TRBJ2-7	.	CASRGESSYEQYF	TGTGCCAGCAGGGGGGAGAGCTCCTACGAGCAGTACTTC
12	few	TRBV20-1	TRBJ1-3	TRBD1	CSATPPDRAWYF	TGCAGTGCCACCCCCCCGGACAGGGCATGGTATTTT
15	.	TRBV28	TRBJ1-1	.	CASSLYSFMNTEAFF	TGTGCCAGCAGTCTGTACAGTTTTATGAACACTGAAGCTTTCTTT
16	many	TRBV19	TRBJ2-3	TRBD2	CASSNRLAASTDTQYF	TGTGCCAGTAGTAACCGACTAGCGGCGAGCACAGATACGCAGTATTTT
15	many	TRBV28	TRBJ2-4	.	CASSLSEVAKNIQYF	TGTGCCAGCAGTTTATCGGAGGTAGCCAAAAACATTCAGTACTTC
16	few	TRBV4-1	TRBJ2-1	TRBD2	CASSQASREGDNEQFF	TGCGCCAGCAGCCAAGCCTCGCGGGAGGGAGACAATGAGCAGTTCTTC
17	.	TRBV18	TRBJ2-7	TRBD1	CASSPSLGTGLSYEQYF	TGTGCCAGCTCACCCTCCCTTGGGACAGGGCTCTCCTACGAGCAGTACTTC
16	many	TRBV6-2/TRBV6-3	TRBJ1-2	.	CASSPFGRQFNYGYTF	TGTGCCAGCAGCCCCTTCGGCAGACAATTTAACTATGGCTACACCTTC
16	many	TRBV7-2	TRBJ2-1	.	CASSPSGGSGDNEQFF	TGTGCCAGCAGCCCCTCCGGGGGAAGCGGTGACAATGAGCAGTTCTTC
14	few	TRBV24-1	TRBJ1-5	.	CATSQGLGNQPQHF	TGTGCCACCTCCCAGGGATTAGGCAATCAGCCCCAGCATTTT
14	.	TRBV6-1	TRBJ2-1	.	CASGRRGPDNEQFF	TGTGCCAGCGGCCGTAGAGGGCCGGACAATGAGCAGTTCTTC
16	many	TRBV9	TRBJ2-7	TRBD1	CASSTGAGSSSYEQYF	TGTGCCAGCAGCACAGGGGCTGGGTCAAGCTCCTACGAGCAGTACTTC
13	few	TRBV3-1	TRBJ2-1	.	CASSQDRGIEQFF	TGTGCCAGCAGCCAAGACAGAGGGATCGAGCAGTTCTTC
16	.	TRBV12-3/TRBV12-4	TRBJ2-2	TRBD2	CASSLHGRGNTGELFF	TGTGCCAGCAGTTTACACGGGAGGGGTAACACCGGGGAGCTGTTTTTT
15	.	TRBV19	TRBJ2-2	TRBD1	CASSRQGTPAGELFF	TGTGCCAGTAGCCGACAGGGGACTCCCGCCGGGGAGCTGTTTTTT
16	few	TRBV5-5	TRBJ1-5	.	CASSLGPADLYQPQHF	TGTGCCAGCAGCTTGGGCCCAGCGGACCTTTATCAGCCCCAGCATTTT
14	.	TRBV4-1	TRBJ2-5	.	CASSQVGSQETQYF	TGCGCCAGCAGCCAAGTTGGGAGCCAAGAGACCCAGTACTTC
18	.	TRBV4-3	TRBJ2-2	TRBD2	CASSNRRMREGNTGELFF	TGCGCCAGCAGCAATAGGCGTATGAGGGAGGGGAACACCGGGGAGCTGTTTTTT
16	many	TRBV6-2/TRBV6-3	TRBJ1-2	TRBD1	CASSKGQGRGDYGYTF	TGTGCCAGCAGTAAGGGACAGGGAAGAGGAGACTATGGCTACACCTTC
14	many	TRBV12-3/TRBV12-4	TRBJ1-2	TRBD1	CASSPIGTGYGYTF	TGTGCCAGCAGTCCCATCGGGACAGGGTATGGCTACACCTTC
14	many	TRBV6-1	TRBJ1-6	.	CASSGGTSGSPLHF	TGTGCCAGCAGTGGGGGGACCAGCGGTTCACCCCTCCACTTT
14	many	TRBV28	TRBJ2-7	TRBD1	CASSFGDRLREQYF	TGTGCCAGCAGTTTCGGGGACAGATTAAGAGAGCAGTACTTC
16	.	TRBV27	TRBJ2-4	TRBD2	CASSSPGTSGLNIQYF	TGTGCCAGCAGTTCACCCGGGACTAGCGGACTTAACATTCAGTACTTC
14	many	TRBV2	TRBJ2-1	.	CASFTGSTYNEQFF	TGTGCCAGCTTTACGGGCTCGACCTACAATGAGCAGTTCTTC
13	many	TRBV5-1	TRBJ2-7	.	CASSPGFPYEQYF	TGCGCCAGCAGCCCTGGGTTCCCCTACGAGCAGTACTTC